The clone carrying this T cell receptor beta chain was recorded a few times. Sequence at one end of the junction differs from germline and may be a read error. This entry comes from a study of T-cell reconstitution after alpha-beta-depleted transplantation in children. Unique molecular identifiers were used in preparing the TCRbeta library. TCRdb re-called the PCR reads through MiXCR, storing one row per CDR3 protein. The sample contains about 400,000 distinct CDR3 sequences, around 21% of which appear only once. The length of the CDR3 is 17 residues. Germline-derived CDR1 and CDR2 are DFQATT and SNEGSKA (reference sequence).

The specimen was PBMCs from the stem cell graft donor, collected from the stem cell graft. This receptor was taken from a human donor who donated a stem cell graft to a child with acute myeloid leukemia. The chain recombines TRBV20-1 with TRBJ2-7; 11 bases line up with TRBD1. CDR3 sequence (DNA): TGCTGTGCTAGCGGGGACAGGGGGGGATGGGGATTGAGTGAGCAGTACTTC. This encodes CCASGDRGGWGLSEQYF.